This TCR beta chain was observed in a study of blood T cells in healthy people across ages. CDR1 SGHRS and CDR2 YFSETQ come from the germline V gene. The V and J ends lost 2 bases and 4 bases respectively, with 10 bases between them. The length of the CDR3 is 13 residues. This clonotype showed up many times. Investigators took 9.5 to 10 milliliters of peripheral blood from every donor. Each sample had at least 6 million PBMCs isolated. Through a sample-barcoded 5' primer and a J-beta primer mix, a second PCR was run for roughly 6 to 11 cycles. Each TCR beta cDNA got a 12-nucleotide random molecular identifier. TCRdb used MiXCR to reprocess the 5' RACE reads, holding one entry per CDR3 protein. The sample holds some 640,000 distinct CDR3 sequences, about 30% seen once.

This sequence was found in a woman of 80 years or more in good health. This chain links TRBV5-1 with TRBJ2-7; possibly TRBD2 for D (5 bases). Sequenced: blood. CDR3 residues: CASSFLTGYEQYF. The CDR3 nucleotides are TGCGCCAGCAGCTTTTTGACGGGGTACGAGCAGTACTTC.